The clone carrying this T cell receptor (beta chain) was recorded once. The antigen is undetermined. An end of the junction differs from the germline gene, which may be a read error. Only in-frame clones appear in the TCRdb table, and some are missing; sequencing was by immunoSEQ multiplex PCR. The sample includes approximately 140,000 clones, more than 75% of them seen just once. This record belongs to a study of cytomegalovirus exposure and HLA in healthy donors. CDR1 and CDR2 from the germline V gene are LNHDA and SQIVND (reference sequence). The CDR3 has 16 residues. Regarding the study as a whole: In a later analysis, first-cohort TCR clusters were found to tend to co-occur in the roughly 120 validation repertoires. Reportedly, cytomegalovirus status was diagnosed with high sensitivity and specificity. Cytomegalovirus association was listed for roughly 160 TCR beta chains.

Sequencing used PBMCs. This receptor was obtained from a man aged 18 to 30 in good health and CMV-seropositive. The V gene is TRBV19, the J gene TRBJ2-1; D is perhaps TRBD1 (5 bases). The CDR3 DNA sequence: TGTGCCAGTAGTGTAATCCAGGGAAGCTCCTACAATGAGCGGTTCTTC. It is translated as CASSVIQGSSYNERFF.